This T cell receptor (beta chain) was identified during a study of cytomegalovirus exposure and HLA in healthy donors. Findings and caveats of the study: Three chains linked to CMV were shown in vitro to be specific for CMV antigens.

The V end lost 4 bases, the J end lost 4 bases, and 10 bases lay between the germline ends. Germline V gene lookup returns CDR1 SNHLY and CDR2 FYNNEI. CDR3 length: 14 amino acids. This clone was recorded once. Its target is unknown. Generated by immunoSEQ multiplex PCR, the TCRdb table keeps only in-frame clones and is missing some. The data show roughly 150,000 clones, 80% to 90% seen once. Sequenced input: PBMCs. The rearrangement links TRBV2 to TRBJ1-4; no clear D. The receptor comes from a woman aged 25-40 years in good health and CMV-seronegative. CDR3 DNA: TGTGCCAGCAGTGTGAGACCTGATAATGAAAAACTGTTTTTT. Its translation is CASSVRPDNEKLFF. Full variable domain (outside the CDR3, taken from reference TRBV2 and TRBJ1-4): EPEVTQTPSHQVTQMGQEVILRCVPISNHLYFYWYRQILGQKVEFLVSFYNNEISEKSEIFDDQFSVERPDGSNFTLKIRSTKLEDSAMYFCASSVRPDNEKLFFGSGTQLSVL.